Listed below are T cell receptor beta chains from one sample, sequenced in a study of T cells after posttransplantation cyclophosphamide. Sequencing used immunoSEQ multiplex PCR; TCRdb keeps in-frame clones, though not all of them. The data hold tens of thousands of clones, with around 95% observed a single time. Sequencing was done on a sample of PBMCs. Every receptor here comes from a woman aged 25 to 45 in good health and a related stem cell transplant donor. The CDR3 runs from the conserved cysteine through the conserved F or W. Each record gives: J gene, V gene, D gene, clone size, CDR3 protein, CDR3 DNA. A D gene is named only where the DNA matches it firmly. Clone sizes are given selectively: once, few, many, or a class where the clone is expanded.

TRBJ2-1,TRBV7-9,.,.,CASSLARDNEQFF,TGTGCCAGCAGCTTAGCGCGCGACAATGAGCAGTTCTTC
TRBJ1-5,TRBV27,TRBD1,once,CASSLRQGAGQPQHF,TGTGCCAGCAGTTTACGACAGGGGGCTGGTCAGCCCCAGCATTTT
TRBJ1-1,TRBV6-1,.,.,CASRGQLNTEAFF,TGTGCCAGCAGGGGTCAGCTGAACACTGAAGCTTTCTTT
TRBJ2-3,TRBV27,.,.,CASSLTGGADTQYF,TGTGCCAGCAGCCTCACTGGGGGGGCGGATACGCAGTATTTT
TRBJ2-5,TRBV6-1,.,.,CASRSRAGETQYF,TGTGCCAGCAGGTCTAGGGCGGGGGAGACCCAGTACTTC
TRBJ2-7,TRBV10-3,.,once,CAISDSTYEQYF,TGTGCCATCAGTGACAGTACCTACGAGCAGTACTTC
TRBJ1-1,TRBV25-1,.,.,CASRRNTEAFF,TGTGCCAGCCGCAGGAACACTGAAGCTTTCTTT
TRBJ2-7,TRBV11-3,.,.,CASSLAHPHKQYF,TGTGCCAGCAGCTTAGCCCACCCACATAAGCAGTACTTC
TRBJ2-6,TRBV7-9,.,.,CASTRQPSGANVLTF,TGTGCCAGCACCAGACAGCCCTCTGGGGCCAACGTCCTGACTTTC
TRBJ2-7,TRBV7-9,.,.,CASSLGGAGVGYEQYF,TGTGCCAGCAGCTTAGGGGGGGCAGGGGTAGGCTACGAGCAGTACTTC
TRBJ2-3,TRBV6-6,TRBD2,.,CASSSTSGGNTQYF,TGTGCCAGCAGTTCGACTAGCGGGGGAAATACGCAGTATTTT
TRBJ2-1,TRBV12-5,.,.,CASGIPYAHRPNEQFF,TGTGCTAGTGGTATCCCTTACGCGCACAGACCCAATGAGCAGTTCTTC